This T cell receptor beta chain comes out of a study of blood T cell repertoires in COVID-19. Overall study: The cDNA or gDNA used as material had been derived from T cells, B-cell-depleted T cells, or PBMCs.

V lost 2 bases and J lost 2, with 4 bases in between. CDR1 and CDR2 (germline): MNHEY, SVGEGT. The CDR3 consists of 12 residues. The assay was immunoSEQ multiplex PCR, and TCRdb's table has in-frame clones only and misses some. The sample includes about 250,000 clones, around nine tenths of them seen just once. Material: peripheral blood. The chain joins TRBV6-2 or TRBV6-3 to TRBJ2-7, with unresolved D. The clonotype originates from a woman in her thirties or forties who had recovered from COVID-19. DNA for the CDR3: TGTGCCAGCAGTTACCCTACCTACGAGCAGTACTTC. Translated: CASSYPTYEQYF.